The 31 T cell receptor beta chains below were found in one sample sequenced in a study of molecular identifiers for immune sequencing clone quantification. TCRdb itself ran the PCR reads through MiXCR, one entry per CDR3 protein. The table records about 320,000 distinct CDR3 sequences, roughly 23% of them present only once. Sequenced sample: naive CD8+ T cells from blood, with Jurkat cell RNA spiked in. Subset specified: FACS-sorted CD8+CD4-CCR7+CD45RA+ naive T cells. The receptors here all came from a human donor in good health. Some libraries in this study had Jurkat cell RNA spiked in.

This clonotype was seen ten or more times. V and J are TRBV15 and TRBJ1-1; D is undetermined. Germline V gives CDR1 LNHNV, CDR2 YYDKDF (reference sequence). The CDR3 is 14 residues long. Trimming stripped 4 bases from V and 4 bases from J, with 13 bases between. The CDR3 coding sequence is TGTGCCACCAGCATCGGTGGTCGGAGCACTGAAGCTTTCTTT. Translating it yields CATSIGGRSTEAFF.

Worth noting for this clonotype: Possible read error: a much larger clone is one base away. This rearrangement joins TRBV6-5 to TRBJ1-6; D is possibly TRBD1 (5 bases). This CDR3 contains 13 residues. The V and J ends lost 8 bases and 7 bases respectively, with 12 bases between them. Germline V gene data show CDR1 as MNHEY and CDR2 as SVGAGI. CDR3 DNA: TGTGCCAGCCCTTCGCGGGGGAATTCACCCCTCCACTTT. Translating it yields CASPSRGNSPLHF.

This clonotype showed up just a few times. The J gene is TRBJ2-5, the V gene TRBV7-9; no firm D call. CDR3 length: 15 residues. The V end lost 2 bases, the J end lost 1 base, and 11 bases lay between the germline ends. Germline values: CDR1 SEHNR, CDR2 FQNEAQ (reference sequence). This chain's CDR3 is CASSLSSMGQETQYF. The CDR3 coding sequence is TGTGCCAGCAGCTTAAGTTCGATGGGCCAAGAGACCCAGTACTTC.

This clonotype was recorded many times. The chain combines TRBV5-1 with TRBJ1-1; 8 bases agree with TRBD1. Germline loops: CDR1 SGHRS, CDR2 YFSETQ. The CDR3 is 15 amino acids. V trimming: 2 bases; J trimming: 0 bases; junction bases outside the gene matches: 3. CDR3 protein: CASSLRTGMNTEAFF. CDR3 bases: TGCGCCAGCAGCTTACGGACAGGGATGAACACTGAAGCTTTCTTT.

This clonotype was seen at least ten times. V usage is TRBV7-9 and J usage is TRBJ1-3; 7 positions agree with TRBD1. CDR1 is SEHNR, CDR2 FQNEAQ, per germline (reference sequence). This CDR3 spans 13 amino acids. Trimming took 4 bases from V and 7 from J; bases not matched to a gene: 4. CDR3 nucleotide sequence: TGTGCCAGCAGCTCGGGGACAGACAACACCATATATTTT. It is translated as CASSSGTDNTIYF.

As for this clonotype: Given a much more abundant clone one base away, this may be a read error. The chain employs TRBV7-9 and TRBJ2-7, with D uncertain. V lost 8 bases and J lost 3, with 14 bases in between. The CDR3 has 13 amino acids. CDR1 and CDR2 (germline): SEHNR, FQNEAQ (reference sequence). DNA of the CDR3: TGTGCCAGCGGCCAAAACGAAGTCTACGAGCAGTACTTC. Encoded protein: CASGQNEVYEQYF.

In its sample, this clonotype was seen many times. The chain carries TRBV27 and TRBJ2-1; 9 bases fit TRBD1. Trimming removed 3 bases from V and 8 bases from J; junction bases left unmatched: 8. In germline, CDR1 is MNHEY, CDR2 SMNVEV (reference sequence). This CDR3 region has 15 residues. The CDR3 here is CASSFPGTGNDEQFF. CDR3 in DNA: TGTGCCAGCAGTTTCCCGGGGACAGGGAACGATGAGCAGTTCTTC.

This clonotype was observed at least ten times. J is TRBJ2-7 and V is TRBV25-1; TRBD2 is a possible D gene (7 bases). In germline, CDR1 is MGHDK, CDR2 SYGVNS. This CDR3 contains 15 residues. Trimming stripped 1 base from V and 2 bases from J, with 12 bases between. This CDR3 is CASSESLGGPYEQYF. The CDR3 DNA reads as TGTGCCAGCAGTGAATCCCTGGGGGGGCCCTACGAGCAGTACTTC.

The chain employs TRBV19 and TRBJ2-3, with D maybe TRBD2 (5 bases). The CDR3 runs 13 residues. Trimming shortened V by 6 bases and J by 2 bases, and 9 bases separated the two germline ends. Germline V gene data show CDR1 as LNHDA and CDR2 as SQIVND (reference sequence). The CDR3 loop is CASRFGLTDTQYF. The CDR3 DNA reads as TGTGCCAGTAGATTCGGACTCACAGATACGCAGTATTTT.

About this clonotype itself: This may be a read error: a much more frequent sequence differs by one nucleotide. The chain couples TRBV27 to TRBJ1-5; maybe TRBD1 (5 bases). V dropped 2 bases and J dropped 8 bases, with 16 bases sitting between them. CDR1 is MNHEY and CDR2 is SMNVEV in the germline V gene (reference sequence). CDR3 length: 15 residues. The CDR3 loop reads CASSLAGNVFEPQHF. The CDR3 coding sequence is TGTGCCAGCAGTTTAGCAGGGAACGTGTTTGAGCCCCAGCATTTT.

Concerning this clonotype: One base away lies a much larger clone, so this may be a sequencing read error. This rearrangement joins TRBV4-1 to TRBJ1-1; the D gene is possibly TRBD1 (5 bases). The germline CDR1 and CDR2 sequences are MGHRA and YSYEKL. CDR3 length: 14 amino acids. CDR3 sequence (DNA): TGCGTCAGCAGCCAATGGGGGTCGGGTACTGAAGCTTTCTTT. It translates to CVSSQWGSGTEAFF.

J is TRBJ1-1 and V is TRBV5-4; 8 bases fit TRBD1. The CDR3 is 17 residues long. CDR1 is SGHNT, CDR2 YYREEE, per germline (reference sequence). V lost 0 bases and J lost 11; bases outside the gene matches: 18. For the CDR3, the DNA is TGTGCCAGCAGCTTGGGGCGGACAGGGCAGATTTGGGATGCGGCTTTCTTT. Translating gives CASSLGRTGQIWDAAFF.

This clonotype came up many times. The chain employs TRBV7-9 and TRBJ2-5; D remains unclear. V lost 9 bases and J lost 3, with 20 bases in between. In germline, CDR1 is SEHNR, CDR2 FQNEAQ (reference sequence). The CDR3 loop spans 15 amino acids. The CDR3 loop is CASDTSDSPKETQYF. The CDR3 DNA follows: TGTGCCAGTGATACTTCCGACTCACCGAAAGAGACCCAGTACTTC.

This clonotype was observed many times. An end of the junction differs from the germline gene, which may be a read error. V and J are TRBV7-7 and TRBJ2-5; D might be TRBD1 (5 bases). Germline lookup yields CDR1 SSHAT and CDR2 FNYEAQ (reference sequence). This CDR3 is 15 amino acids long. CDR3 bases: TGTGCTAGCAGCTTAGCACAGTGGGGCGGAGAGACCCAGTACTTC. Translated, it gives CASSLAQWGGETQYF.

At least ten counts were recorded for this clonotype. V usage is TRBV20-1 and J usage is TRBJ2-7; the match to TRBD2 covers 9 bases. This CDR3 is 14 amino acids long. Trimming removed 4 bases from V and 4 bases from J; junction bases left unmatched: 8. Germline V gene data show CDR1 as DFQATT and CDR2 as SNEGSKA (reference sequence). Here the CDR3 reads CSANGLAGLYEQYF. Here the CDR3 DNA reads TGCAGTGCTAATGGGCTAGCGGGACTGTACGAGCAGTACTTC.

This clonotype was counted at least ten times. The genes are TRBV15 and TRBJ2-2; D remains ambiguous. Germline V gene lookup returns CDR1 LNHNV and CDR2 YYDKDF (reference sequence). This CDR3 contains 12 residues. Between the trimmed V and J ends, which lost 6 bases and 5 bases, there was a span of 7 bases. CDR3 amino acids: CATRQITGELFF. The CDR3 DNA follows: TGTGCCACCAGACAGATAACCGGGGAGCTGTTTTTT.

This clonotype was seen ten or more times. The rearrangement joins TRBV7-9 to TRBJ1-1; no definite D call. The CDR3 spans 13 residues. Germline V gives CDR1 SEHNR, CDR2 FQNEAQ (reference sequence). V gave up 1 base and J gave up 7 bases, with 10 bases separating them. The CDR3 is CASSLEGGDEAFF. DNA for the CDR3: TGTGCCAGCAGCTTAGAGGGTGGGGATGAAGCTTTCTTT. The full variable domain, its missing parts supplied by reference TRBV7-9 and TRBJ1-1, is DTGVSQNPRHKITKRGQNVTFRCDPISEHNRLYWYRQTLGQGPEFLTYFQNEAQLEKSRLLSDRFSAERPKGSFSTLEIQRTEQGDSAMYLCASSLEGGDEAFFGQGTRLTVV.

As to this clonotype: A much larger clone differs by one base, so this may be a read error. The rearrangement uses TRBV29-1 and TRBJ1-2, with TRBD1 matching 7 bases. CDR3 length: 14 residues. CDR1 and CDR2 (germline): SQVTM, ANQGSEA. The CDR3 DNA reads TGCAGCATTGAGGATTTGCAGGGGGTGGGGGGCTACACCTTC. Translated, it gives CSIEDLQGVGGYTF.

This clonotype came up many times. V is TRBV4-3 and J is TRBJ2-1; TRBD2 is a possible D gene (6 bases). The CDR3 totals 15 residues. Germline lookup yields CDR1 LGHNA and CDR2 YSLEER. V lost 3 bases, J lost 8 bases, and 17 bases lay in between. As DNA, the CDR3 is TGCGCCAGCAGCCAGATCCGGGACTGGCAGTATGAGCAGTTCTTC. Amino acids: CASSQIRDWQYEQFF.

The sample holds many counts of this clonotype. This chain uses TRBV4-3 with TRBJ2-7, with 7 bases lining up with TRBD2. CDR3 length: 17 residues. V lost 0 bases to trimming and J lost 3 bases; unmatched junction nucleotides: 11. Germline values: CDR1 LGHNA, CDR2 YSLEER. CDR3 DNA sequence: TGCGCCAGCAGCCAAGATGACCAGGGAGGGGCAAGCTACGAGCAGTACTTC. It is translated as CASSQDDQGGASYEQYF.

With respect to this clonotype: A read error may explain this, as a much larger clone is one base away. V gene TRBV12-3 or TRBV12-4 combines with J gene TRBJ2-6; the D is unclear. The CDR3 loop spans 13 amino acids. The CDR3 protein is CVSSLIGANVLTF. Here the CDR3 DNA reads TGTGTCAGCAGTTTGATTGGGGCCAACGTCCTGACTTTC.

This clonotype was counted between two and nine times. The chain carries TRBV11-3 and TRBJ2-2; the D gene is possibly TRBD1 (5 bases). Germline V lookup: CDR1 SGHNT, CDR2 YENEEA. V lost 4 bases and J 7 bases, leaving 10 bases between the germline ends. The CDR3 consists of 13 residues. This chain's CDR3 is CASSSDTGGELFF. In DNA, the CDR3 is TGTGCCAGCAGCTCGGACACTGGCGGGGAGCTGTTTTTT.

This clonotype was detected ten times or more. Relative to the germline gene, one junction end is altered; a read error may explain this. The chain combines TRBV12-3 or TRBV12-4 with TRBJ1-1, with D uncertain. The CDR3 length is 13 residues. CDR3 sequence (DNA): TGCGCCAGCAGCCAAGCTTGGAACACTGAAGCTTTCTTT. Amino acids: CASSQAWNTEAFF.

There are many counts of this clonotype. V and J are TRBV12-3 or TRBV12-4 and TRBJ2-4; TRBD1 is a possible D gene (6 bases). Trimming removed 6 bases from V and 5 bases from J, with 14 bases in between. This CDR3 is 14 amino acids long. Here the CDR3 reads CASRPQGWENIQYF. CDR3 bases: TGTGCCAGCAGGCCACAGGGCTGGGAAAACATTCAGTACTTC.

As concerns this clonotype: A much larger clone differs from this one at a single base, so this may be a read error. The chain uses TRBV29-1 and TRBJ2-3; the D gene is possibly TRBD1 (5 bases). The CDR3 has 14 residues. Germline V gene lookup returns CDR1 SQVTM and CDR2 ANQGSEA. Deletions cut 1 base from V and 5 bases from J, with 13 bases between. The CDR3, as DNA: TGCAGCGTTGAAGGCGCGCAGGGTCTAGATACGCAGTATTTT. It specifies CSVEGAQGLDTQYF.

As regards this clonotype: A read error may account for a junction end that differs from germline. The chain couples TRBV6-2 or TRBV6-3 to TRBJ2-7; 8 nucleotides agree with TRBD2. This CDR3 is 15 amino acids long. Germline CDR1 MNHEY, CDR2 SVGEGT. The CDR3 DNA is TGTGCCAGCAGTTCGGGACTAGGGGTTTACTTCGAGCTGTACTTC. Encoded protein: CASSSGLGVYFELYF.

In this sample, this clonotype turned up many times. V is TRBV6-2 or TRBV6-3 and J is TRBJ1-5; weak D call: TRBD1 (6 bases). CDR3 size: 16 residues. The germline gives CDR1 MNHEY, CDR2 SVGEGT. Trimming took 2 bases from V and 5 from J, leaving 16 bases between them. The CDR3 here is CASSYRGALLHQPQHF. Written as DNA, the CDR3 is TGTGCCAGCAGTTACCGGGGGGCCCTACTCCATCAGCCCCAGCATTTT.

This clonotype was seen many times. CDR3 sequence (DNA): TGTGCCAGCAGTTTATCGGGCAGGGCTTCCGGCTACACCTTC. Protein: CASSLSGRASGYTF. V gene TRBV12-3 or TRBV12-4 combines with J gene TRBJ1-2, with D possibly matching TRBD1 (5 bases). The CDR3 loop spans 14 amino acids. Trimming stripped 2 bases from V and 8 bases from J, with 15 bases between.

This chain connects TRBV27 to TRBJ1-1; no reliable D call. CDR1 is MNHEY and CDR2 is SMNVEV in the germline V gene (reference sequence). Trimming took 5 bases from V and 2 from J, leaving 6 bases between them. The CDR3 totals 12 residues. The CDR3 loop reads CASSKRNTEAFF. The DNA for the CDR3 is TGTGCCAGCAGTAAACGAAACACTGAAGCTTTCTTT.

This clonotype was found many times. The chain combines TRBV29-1 with TRBJ2-2, with D maybe TRBD2 (6 bases). The CDR3 extends over 18 amino acids. Germline V CDR1 and CDR2: SQVTM, ANQGSEA. Trimming pared 7 bases from V and 2 bases from J, leaving 26 bases between. CDR3 in DNA: TGCAGCGACCCTGGCTTGGCGGGACCCCCGGGAAACACCGGGGAGCTGTTTTTT. This codes for CSDPGLAGPPGNTGELFF.

This clonotype was detected only a few times. The CDR3 region has the DNA TGTGCCAGCAGCCCGACACAGGGTCGCGACAATGAGCAGTTCTTC. Amino acids: CASSPTQGRDNEQFF. The chain has TRBV27 and TRBJ2-1; the D gene is possibly TRBD1 (6 bases). There are 15 residues in the CDR3. From germline, CDR1 is MNHEY and CDR2 SMNVEV (reference sequence). V was cut by 6 bases and J by 5 bases, with 17 bases left in between.